These T cell receptor beta chains were read from a single sample in a study of blood T cell repertoires in COVID-19. TCRdb's table, derived via immunoSEQ multiplex PCR, lists solely in-frame clones and lacks some. The data show approximately 150,000 clones, with approximately 88% seen just once and 25% to 30% held by the top ten. The sequencing input was peripheral blood. These receptors all stem from a human donor in a cohort sampled during active COVID-19. Both conserved end residues are trimmed from each CDR3. Part of the rows lack a size; the others show once, few, many or a class for expanded clones.

cdr3_aa v_call clone_size
ASSPRTLTGISYEQY TRBV4-1 .
ATSRDRGTNPEAF TRBV15 .
ASNQWGGTDNEQF TRBV9 .
AWSGATSGGYTQY TRBV30 .
SVGLVLPNEQF TRBV29-1 .
ASNRGGMDTEAF TRBV7-9 .
ASSQYTGGTEAF TRBV4-3 .
ASSYAVDRLSYGYT TRBV6-2/TRBV6-3 .
ASSSSAGGYEQY TRBV5-1 .
SVEDWGRGTYGYT TRBV29-1 .
ASSVAAGAAQETQY TRBV9 .
ASINGGAGETQY TRBV6-6 once
ASRPGTGRETQY TRBV6-5 once
ASSLSAPGNTIY TRBV7-2 .
SARGTAEY TRBV20-1 .
ASSTTGGDETQY TRBV19 .
ASSLINGPGQGSEQY TRBV7-3 .
ASSRGGEYEQY TRBV7-2 .
ASSLAGFKETQY TRBV6-6 .
ASSYLTGGAYGYT TRBV7-6 .
ASSQVRGNYGYT TRBV4-2 few
ASSLERGWYGYT TRBV5-6 .
ATSDSGQLQETQY TRBV24-1 .
ASSVQGAQMNTEAF TRBV7-2 .
ASSQAGAYEQY TRBV5-4 .
ASRHFTGTEQY TRBV12-3/TRBV12-4 .
ASSLSGGASDTQY TRBV7-2 .
ASSQGGGPQH TRBV7-9 .
SVELVDRAWNTEAF TRBV29-1 few
ASSPPATSGYEQY TRBV18 .
ASTRTGGPTNTEAF TRBV2 .
ASSQRGTENSPLH TRBV3-1/TRBV3-2 .
ASSPPRRGPSSYEQY TRBV28 .